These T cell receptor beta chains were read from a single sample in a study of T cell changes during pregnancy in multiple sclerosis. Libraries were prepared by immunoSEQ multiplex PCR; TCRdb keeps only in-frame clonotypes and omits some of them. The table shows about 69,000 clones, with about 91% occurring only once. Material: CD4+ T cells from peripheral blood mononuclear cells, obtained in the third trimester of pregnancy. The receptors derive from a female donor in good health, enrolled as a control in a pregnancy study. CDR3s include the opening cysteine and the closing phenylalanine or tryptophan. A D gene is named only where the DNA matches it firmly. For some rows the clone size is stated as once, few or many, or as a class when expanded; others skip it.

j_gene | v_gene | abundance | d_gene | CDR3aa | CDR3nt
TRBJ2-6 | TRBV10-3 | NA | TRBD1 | CAIPTGAISGANVLTF | TGTGCCATCCCGACAGGGGCCATCTCTGGGGCCAACGTCCTGACTTTC
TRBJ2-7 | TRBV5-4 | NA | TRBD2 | CASTGGRSYEQYF | TGTGCCAGCACGGGGGGTCGGTCCTACGAGCAGTACTTC
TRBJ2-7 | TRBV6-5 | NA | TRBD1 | CASSYGPGGSYEQYF | TGTGCCAGCAGTTACGGTCCAGGGGGATCCTACGAGCAGTACTTC
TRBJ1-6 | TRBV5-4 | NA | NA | CASSFGGAGNSPLHF | TGTGCCAGCAGCTTCGGGGGGGCAGGCAATTCACCCCTCCACTTT
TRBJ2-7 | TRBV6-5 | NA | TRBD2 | CASSGLAPTYEQYF | TGTGCCAGCAGTGGACTAGCGCCGACCTACGAGCAGTACTTC
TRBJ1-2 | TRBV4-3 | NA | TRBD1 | CASSQADRELNGYTF | TGCGCCAGCAGCCAAGCAGACAGGGAATTGAATGGCTACACCTTC
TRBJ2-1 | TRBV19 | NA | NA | CASTQGLRNEQFF | TGTGCCAGTACGCAGGGGTTGAGAAATGAGCAGTTCTTC
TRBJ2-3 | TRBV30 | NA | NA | CAWSVRADTQYF | TGTGCCTGGAGTGTACGAGCAGATACGCAGTATTTT
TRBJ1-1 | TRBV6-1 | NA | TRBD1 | CASGTGVGTEAFF | TGTGCCAGCGGGACAGGGGTGGGCACTGAAGCTTTCTTT
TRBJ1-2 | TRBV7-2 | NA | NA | CASSLRGGGDYGYTF | TGTGCCAGCAGCTTACGGGGAGGGGGGGACTATGGCTACACCTTC
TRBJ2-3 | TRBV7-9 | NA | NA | CASSLGWRTDTQYF | TGTGCCAGCAGCTTAGGTTGGCGCACAGATACGCAGTATTTT
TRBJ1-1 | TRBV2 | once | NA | CASIADRGNTEAFF | TGTGCCAGCATCGCCGATAGGGGGAACACTGAAGCTTTCTTT
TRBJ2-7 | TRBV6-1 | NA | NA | CASSDAASESYEQYF | TGTGCCAGCAGTGATGCGGCTAGCGAATCCTACGAGCAGTACTTC
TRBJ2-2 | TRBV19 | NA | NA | CASSIDRVSGELFF | TGTGCCAGTAGTATAGACAGGGTATCGGGGGAGCTGTTTTTT
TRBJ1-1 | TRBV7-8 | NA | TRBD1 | CASSWGRDRNTEAFF | TGTGCCAGCAGCTGGGGTCGGGACAGGAACACTGAAGCTTTCTTT
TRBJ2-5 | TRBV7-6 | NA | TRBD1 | CASSPRTGGQETQYF | TGTGCCAGCAGCCCACGGACAGGGGGCCAAGAGACCCAGTACTTC
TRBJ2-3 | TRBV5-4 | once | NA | CASSLDPGAGTDTQYF | TGTGCCAGCAGCTTGGATCCGGGAGCGGGCACAGATACGCAGTATTTT
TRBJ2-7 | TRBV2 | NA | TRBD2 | CASRTSGGIYEQYF | TGTGCCAGCAGGACTAGCGGGGGAATTTACGAGCAGTACTTC
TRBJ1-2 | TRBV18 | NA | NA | CASSPQGSLYGYTF | TGTGCCAGCTCACCCCAGGGTTCCCTCTATGGCTACACCTTC
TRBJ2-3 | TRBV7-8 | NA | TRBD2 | CASSLFSRGGSADTQYF | TGTGCCAGCAGCTTGTTCTCCCGGGGGGGCTCGGCAGATACGCAGTATTTT
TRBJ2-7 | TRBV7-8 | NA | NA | CASSPGGYEQYF | TGTGCCAGCAGCCCAGGAGGCTACGAGCAGTACTTC
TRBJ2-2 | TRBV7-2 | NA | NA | CASSRRTDTGELFF | TGTGCCAGCAGCCGACGGACTGACACCGGGGAGCTGTTTTTT
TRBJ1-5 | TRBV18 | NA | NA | CASSPGEGHQPQHF | TGTGCCAGCTCACCTGGGGAGGGGCATCAGCCCCAGCATTTT
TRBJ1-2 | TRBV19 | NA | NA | CASRPTDRNYGYTF | TGTGCCAGTAGACCGACCGACAGGAACTATGGCTACACCTTC
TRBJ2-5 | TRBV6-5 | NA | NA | CASSPPGGRQETQYF | TGTGCCAGCAGTCCCCCCGGGGGGCGGCAAGAGACCCAGTACTTC
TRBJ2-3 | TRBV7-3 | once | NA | CASSLSRGTTDTQYF | TGTGCCAGCAGCTTATCACGGGGGACCACAGATACGCAGTATTTT
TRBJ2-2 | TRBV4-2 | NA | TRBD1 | CASSGTANTGELFF | TGTGCCAGCAGCGGGACAGCCAACACCGGGGAGCTGTTTTTT
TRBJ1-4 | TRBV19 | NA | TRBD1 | CATKGTGTEKLFF | TGTGCCACCAAGGGGACAGGGACGGAAAAACTGTTTTTT
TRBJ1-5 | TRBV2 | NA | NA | CASSVVLSQPQHF | TGTGCCAGCAGTGTAGTATTAAGTCAGCCCCAGCATTTT
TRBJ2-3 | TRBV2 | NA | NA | CASSWSPGGTDTQYF | TGTGCCAGCAGTTGGTCCCCAGGGGGGACAGATACGCAGTATTTT
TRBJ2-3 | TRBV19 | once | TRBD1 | CASRLTGDRRYTDTQYF | TGTGCCAGTAGGCTAACAGGGGACCGTCGGTACACAGATACGCAGTATTTT
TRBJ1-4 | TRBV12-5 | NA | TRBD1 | CASGLARDSTEEGEKLFF | TGTGCTAGTGGTTTGGCCCGGGACAGTACTGAAGAGGGTGAAAAACTGTTTTTT
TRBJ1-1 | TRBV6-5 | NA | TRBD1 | CASSLRQGPTEAFF | TGTGCCAGCAGTCTAAGACAGGGACCCACTGAAGCTTTCTTT
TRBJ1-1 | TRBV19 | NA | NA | CASSIVEKNTEAFF | TGTGCCAGTAGTATAGTGGAGAAAAACACTGAAGCTTTCTTT
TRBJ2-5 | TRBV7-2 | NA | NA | CASNPQGLGETQYF | TGTGCCAGCAACCCACAGGGTCTTGGGGAGACCCAGTACTTC
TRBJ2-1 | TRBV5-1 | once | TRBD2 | CASSDASGGNEQFF | TGCGCCAGCAGCGACGCTAGCGGGGGTAATGAGCAGTTCTTC
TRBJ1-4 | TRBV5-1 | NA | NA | CASSSTSSGTSGHFNEKLFF | TGCGCCAGCAGCTCAACATCTTCCGGGACATCGGGTCACTTTAATGAAAAACTGTTTTTT
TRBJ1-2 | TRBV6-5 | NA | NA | CASRTSRGDPYGYTF | TGTGCCAGCAGAACCAGTCGGGGGGACCCCTATGGCTACACCTTC
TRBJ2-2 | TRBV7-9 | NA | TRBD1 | CASRQGQDTGELFF | TGTGCCAGCAGACAGGGGCAAGACACCGGGGAGCTGTTTTTT
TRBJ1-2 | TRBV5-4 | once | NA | CASSLSGPYGYTF | TGTGCCAGCAGCTTGTCAGGGCCCTATGGCTACACCTTC
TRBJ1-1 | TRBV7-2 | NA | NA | CASRPYNLQGQNTEAFF | TGTGCCAGCAGGCCTTACAATCTCCAGGGGCAAAACACTGAAGCTTTCTTT
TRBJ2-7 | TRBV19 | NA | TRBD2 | CASSGRLAGGTYEQYF | TGTGCCAGTAGTGGCAGGCTAGCGGGGGGCACCTACGAGCAGTACTTC
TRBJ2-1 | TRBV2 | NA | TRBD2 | CASSDAGGWEQFF | TGTGCCAGCAGTGATGCGGGGGGCTGGGAGCAGTTCTTC
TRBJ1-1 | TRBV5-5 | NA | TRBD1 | CASSPTGGRDTEAFF | TGTGCCAGCAGCCCTACAGGGGGTCGGGACACTGAAGCTTTCTTT
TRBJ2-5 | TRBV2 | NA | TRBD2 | CASSNDGGGRETQYF | TGTGCCAGCAGTAACGATGGGGGCGGGAGGGAGACCCAGTACTTC
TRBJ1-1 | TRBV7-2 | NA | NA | CASSLLAQVGPEAFF | TGTGCCAGCAGCTTATTGGCACAGGTCGGGCCTGAAGCTTTCTTT
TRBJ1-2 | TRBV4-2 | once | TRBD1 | CASSQGGQGDGYTF | TGTGCCAGCAGCCAGGGGGGACAGGGGGATGGCTACACCTTC
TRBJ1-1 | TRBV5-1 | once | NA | CASSGGATNTEAFF | TGCGCCAGCAGCGGCGGGGCGACGAACACTGAAGCTTTCTTT
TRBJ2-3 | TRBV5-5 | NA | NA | CASSIGRRTSTDTQYF | TGTGCCAGCAGCATTGGACGTAGGACTAGCACAGATACGCAGTATTTT
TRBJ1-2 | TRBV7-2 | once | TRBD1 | CASRTGTGGYGYTF | TGTGCCAGCAGGACCGGGACAGGGGGTTATGGCTACACCTTC
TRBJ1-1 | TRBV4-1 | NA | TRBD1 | CASSHRTGQNTEAFF | TGCGCCAGCAGCCATAGGACAGGGCAGAACACTGAAGCTTTCTTT